This T cell receptor (beta chain) was recovered during a study of CD8 T cells in ankylosing spondylitis (dated by TCRdb to 2017 to 2019). Background for the entire study: T cell receptor beta repertoires were profiled in healthy donors and ankylosing spondylitis patients so that disease-linked TCR variants could be found. The full study cohort comprised 20 to 25 ankylosing spondylitis patients and roughly 110 healthy donors. Samples of peripheral blood were taken, and for ankylosing spondylitis patients, synovial fluid was collected as well.

A single count supports this clonotype. The clone's antigen remains unknown. Base quality data are lacking; no much larger clone is found one base away. On its own, one read is weak support. Overall study outcomes, separate from this receptor: The disease-linked clones had a CD8+ phenotype and were found at relatively low frequencies in peripheral blood. A TCR beta motif of roughly 8 highly homologous amino acid variants appeared characteristic of blood from ankylosing spondylitis patients. Some TCR beta motif variants had previously been reported in synovial fluid and blood of reactive arthritis patients, which suggested common disease-initiation mechanisms. Significant enrichment of the disease-linked clones was reported in matched synovial fluid samples from ankylosing spondylitis patients.

TCRdb names Illumina HiSeq 2500 as the instrument used. TCR beta libraries were prepared by quantitative 5'-RACE with molecular barcodes. For the original study's pipeline: To identify disease-linked TCR variants, a new computational method was used, one built on a probabilistic model of VDJ rearrangement. Through fastp at Q25 and MiXCR, TCRdb rebuilt clones from the public reads, retaining in-frame beta chains. Identical CDR3 proteins give one entry, which carries the most common genes and DNA. The V and J calls and clone size come from TCRdb's table, not from the authors' own analysis. Recorded for this sample are 200,000 to 250,000 distinct CDR3 sequences; around 20% of them occurred a single time. The top ten hold 42% of the sample. The sequenced sample was blood, either unsorted or a sorted T cell fraction (not recorded which). The sequence was collected from a male donor with ankylosing spondylitis.

The sequenced DNA is TGTGCCTGGAGTTCTTCTGGGAGCACTGAAGCTTTCTTT. Its protein is CAWSSSGSTEAFF. The receptor chain draws on TRBV30 and TRBJ1-1; no D gene can be assigned with confidence. In the germline V gene (reference sequence), CDR1 corresponds to GTSNPN and CDR2 to SVGIG. CDR3 length: 13 amino acids, cysteine to phenylalanine. Only the CDR3 part of the read is kept: 39 bases, read in frame from the first base. Between the V and J ends, shortened by 2 bases and 4 bases respectively, the junction contains 11 bases.